This TCR beta chain is from a study of blood T cell repertoires in COVID-19. This clone came up once. The table came from immunoSEQ multiplex PCR; TCRdb's copy has only in-frame clones and leaves some out. The sample has over 150,000 clones; approximately 88% are singletons. V dropped 3 bases and J dropped 4; count of bases not matched to a gene: 6. The germline gives CDR1 SGHRS, CDR2 YFSETQ. The CDR3 is 15 amino acids. Sequencing was done on a sample of peripheral blood. This sequence originates from a woman aged 55-75 years who had recovered from COVID-19. V usage is TRBV5-1 and J usage is TRBJ2-5; 10 bases agree with TRBD1. This chain's CDR3 is CASSWIGTGVETQYF. The CDR3 DNA follows: TGCGCCAGCAGCTGGATTGGGACAGGGGTAGAGACCCAGTACTTC.